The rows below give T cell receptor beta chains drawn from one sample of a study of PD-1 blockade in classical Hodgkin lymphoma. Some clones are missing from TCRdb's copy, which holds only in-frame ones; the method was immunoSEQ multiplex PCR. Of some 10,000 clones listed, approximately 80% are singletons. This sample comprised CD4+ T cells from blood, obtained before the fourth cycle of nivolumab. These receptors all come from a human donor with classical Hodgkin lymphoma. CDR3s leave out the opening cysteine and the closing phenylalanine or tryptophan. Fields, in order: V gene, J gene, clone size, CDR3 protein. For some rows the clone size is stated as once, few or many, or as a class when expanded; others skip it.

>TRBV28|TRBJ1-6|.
ASRADSPLH
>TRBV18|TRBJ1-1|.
ASSPRPNTEAF
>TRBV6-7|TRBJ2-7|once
ANSGTSGGRSYEQY
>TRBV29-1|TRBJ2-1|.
SVSIRGIEQF
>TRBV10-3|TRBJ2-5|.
AISAGGGETQY
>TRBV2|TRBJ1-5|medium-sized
ASRGRGQTDQPQH
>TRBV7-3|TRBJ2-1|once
ASTPQPSDNEQF
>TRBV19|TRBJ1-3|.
ASLGGHTIY
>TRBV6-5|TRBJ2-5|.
ASSYSGQTGAQY
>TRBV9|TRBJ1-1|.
ASSERQGMNTEAF
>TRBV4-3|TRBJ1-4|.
ASSQAQGKANEKLF
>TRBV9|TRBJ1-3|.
ASSVGGVPSSNTIY
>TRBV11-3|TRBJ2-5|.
ASSYDRQETQY
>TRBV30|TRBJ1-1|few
AWSVQRNTEAF
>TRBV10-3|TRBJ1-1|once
AISRSSGTGDTEAF
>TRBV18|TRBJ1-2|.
ASSPQGEYYGYT
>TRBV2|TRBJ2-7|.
ASSVSGVKSSEQY
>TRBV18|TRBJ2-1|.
ASSPPFGQREGRDEQF
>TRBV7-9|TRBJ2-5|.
ASSLARLAGQETQY
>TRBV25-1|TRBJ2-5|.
ASSEWLGQGNQETQY
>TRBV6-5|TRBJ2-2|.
ASSYGGSQELF
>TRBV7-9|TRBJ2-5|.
ASSRDRGTSRSMETQY
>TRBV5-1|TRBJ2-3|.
ASSLTLTDTQY
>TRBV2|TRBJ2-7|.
AGFEFTYEQY
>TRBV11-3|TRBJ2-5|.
ASSLAAGSQETQY
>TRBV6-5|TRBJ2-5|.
ASSYQTGLETQY
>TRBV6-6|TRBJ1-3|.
ASSYSGGLFD
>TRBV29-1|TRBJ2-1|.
SVALGGNNEQF
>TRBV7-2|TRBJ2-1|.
ASSLASGGLRSYNEQF
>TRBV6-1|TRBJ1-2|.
ASSEGSGRYGYT
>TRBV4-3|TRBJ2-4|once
ASSQRSAAGRGAKNIQY
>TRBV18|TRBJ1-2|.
ASSLQASGRSYGYT
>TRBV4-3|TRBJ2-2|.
ASSQDRGGRNTGELF
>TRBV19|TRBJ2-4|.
ASSILAAKNIQY
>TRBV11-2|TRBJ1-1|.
ASSIDRGHEAF
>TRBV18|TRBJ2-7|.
ASSFRGDSYEQY
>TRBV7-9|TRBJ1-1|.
AVPGGAEAF
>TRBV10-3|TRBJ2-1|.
AISETYSSGKRREQF
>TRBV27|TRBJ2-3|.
ASSSGGLGEDTQY
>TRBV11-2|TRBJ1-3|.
ATRGETTIY
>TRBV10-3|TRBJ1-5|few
AISLGGDNQPQH
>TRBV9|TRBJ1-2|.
ASSGLGGYGYT